These T cell receptor beta chains were read from a single sample in a study of blood T cell repertoires in COVID-19. Using immunoSEQ multiplex PCR, the repertoire was profiled, and TCRdb retains in-frame clones only, with some absent. The sample carries approximately 72,000 clones, about 85% recorded once. The sequenced sample consisted of peripheral blood. The origin of the receptors is a woman of 80 years or more with active or convalescent COVID-19. Each CDR3 is given with its conserved first and last residue.

V,J,CDR3
TRBV28,TRBJ2-7,CASSFVAGQGNEQYF
TRBV12-3/TRBV12-4,TRBJ2-3,CASSPGTTDTQYF
TRBV7-9,TRBJ2-3,CASSLRLFSTDTQYF
TRBV30,TRBJ1-2,CAWTVGGLLGYTF
TRBV7-7,TRBJ2-7,CASSLGREDEQYF
TRBV2,TRBJ1-1,CASSQDTQGWAEAFF
TRBV3-1/TRBV3-2,TRBJ2-7,CASSQGPGQGSYEQYF
TRBV11-2,TRBJ1-1,CASSLDRGFEAFF
TRBV18,TRBJ2-2,CASSGTPYNTGELFF
TRBV6-5,TRBJ2-5,CASRQPTGQETQYF
TRBV19,TRBJ1-5,CASSIVRGRQPQHF
TRBV12-3/TRBV12-4,TRBJ2-5,CASSLWGDETQYF
TRBV2,TRBJ1-2,CASSDVAIYGYTF
TRBV7-9,TRBJ2-5,CASSPRTGRETQYF
TRBV2,TRBJ2-5,CASSAGVGGVKETQYF
TRBV7-9,TRBJ1-6,CASSLPDAGSSYNSPLHF
TRBV29-1,TRBJ1-1,CSVERGLFTEAFF
TRBV18,TRBJ1-3,CASSPSAGGQPLFSGNTIYF
TRBV6-5,TRBJ1-1,CASTPQREHSNEAFF
TRBV28,TRBJ1-5,CASSFPGTNQPQHF
TRBV5-6,TRBJ1-2,CASSSLIGGKYPLGF
TRBV2,TRBJ1-6,CASSDIGDVWALHF
TRBV12-5,TRBJ1-1,CASGSPGFNTEAFF
TRBV5-6,TRBJ1-4,CASSPPMSTGSEKLFF
TRBV20-1,TRBJ2-2,CSASPSGGLDGELFF
TRBV5-1,TRBJ2-5,CASSFNGGETQYF
TRBV7-2,TRBJ1-5,CASSLVSSSNQPQHF
TRBV2,TRBJ2-2,CASSSRAGELFF
TRBV7-2,TRBJ2-5,CASSLAGGSGETQYF
TRBV6-4,TRBJ2-3,CASRRGGPTDTQYF
TRBV7-9,TRBJ2-7,CASSSQGKQYF
TRBV5-8,TRBJ2-3,CVGDRDLDTQYF
TRBV4-3,TRBJ1-1,CASSRDRYTEAFF
TRBV2,TRBJ1-2,CASSERRDRANYGYTF
TRBV4-1,TRBJ1-2,CASSQDFGEHYGYTF
TRBV3-1/TRBV3-2,TRBJ1-2,CASSRLDRGSNYGYTF
TRBV28,TRBJ1-2,CASSLLTGGYGYTF